The clone carrying this TCR beta chain was detected only once. Recruitment covered 20 to 25 US areas and drew participants whose ages spanned roughly 18 to 100 years. Cohort allocation depended upon clinical history that participants reported. Per the original methods: Reference gene primers were amplified, and this amplification served to estimate nucleated cell counts. Here immunoSEQ multiplex PCR was the method, and the copy in TCRdb shows in-frame clones only, minus some. That table gives V, J and clone size, and the DNA gave D and trimming. Of roughly 240,000 clones in the sample, about 90% were seen once. The sample comes from a study of blood T cell repertoires in COVID-19. Across the study: From T cells, B-cell-depleted T cells, or PBMCs came the material, which was cDNA or gDNA.

Germline CDR1 reads PRHDT; CDR2 reads FYEKMQ (reference sequence). This CDR3 has 13 residues. V lost 6 bases, J lost 1 base, and 9 bases lay in between. The chain links TRBV13 to TRBJ2-5, with D unresolved. The clonotype comes from a middle-aged man who had been exposed to COVID-19. The specimen sequenced was PBMCs or T cells enriched from blood (not recorded which). CDR3 nucleotides: TGTGCCAGCAGAGCTGACTCCCAAGAGACCCAGTACTTC. Translation: CASRADSQETQYF. The whole variable domain, remainder taken from reference TRBV13 and TRBJ2-5, is AAGVIQSPRHLIKEKRETATLKCYPIPRHDTVYWYQQGPGQDPQFLISFYEKMQSDKGSIPDRFSAQQFSDYHSELNMSSLELGDSALYFCASRADSQETQYFGPGTRLLVL.